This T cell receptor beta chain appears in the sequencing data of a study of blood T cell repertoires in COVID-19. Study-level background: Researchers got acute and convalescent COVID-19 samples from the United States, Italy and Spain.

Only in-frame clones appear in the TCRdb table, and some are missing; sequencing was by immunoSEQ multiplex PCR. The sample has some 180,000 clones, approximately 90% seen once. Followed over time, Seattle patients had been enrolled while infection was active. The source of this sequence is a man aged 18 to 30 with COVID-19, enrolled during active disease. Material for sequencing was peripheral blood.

DNA of the CDR3: TGTGCCAGCAGTTACTCTCCGACTAGCTTCTTGAAGACCCAGTACTTC. It yields the protein CASSYSPTSFLKTQYF. This sequence joins TRBV6-2 or TRBV6-3 and TRBJ2-5, with 7 bases matching TRBD2. Per the germline V gene, CDR1 is MNHEY and CDR2 is SVGEGT. Trimming removed 0 bases from V and 6 bases from J; junction bases left unmatched: 10. CDR3 length: 16 amino acids.